Sequencing of this TCR beta chain was carried out in a study of shared T cell receptors in the human thymus. The trim removed 6 bases at V and 10 bases at J, leaving 15 bases unmatched. The V gene's germline CDR1 is SQVTM and CDR2 ANQGSEA. This CDR3 comprises 14 residues. Generated by immunoSEQ multiplex PCR, the TCRdb table keeps only in-frame clones and is missing some. The data show roughly 550,000 clones, 75% to 80% seen once. These records were also assigned to another study, of human thymus T cells. That study adds: Resections removed during corrective heart surgery provided the thymus tissue used. Related studies found that unrelated individuals share highly overlapping thymic repertoires.

The sample comprised thymocytes. The source is a boy younger than two with a congenital heart defect. The chain uses TRBV29-1 and TRBJ1-2; the match to TRBD1 covers 9 bases. The CDR3 spells CSVVTLGQGFNYTF. DNA for the CDR3: TGCAGCGTAGTAACCCTGGGACAGGGATTCAACTACACCTTC.